Listed below are T cell receptor beta chains from one sample, sequenced in a study of T-cell reconstitution after alpha-beta-depleted transplantation in children. TCRdb passed the PCR reads through MiXCR, listing each CDR3 protein once. The repertoire holds approximately 420,000 distinct CDR3 sequences, with roughly a tenth as singletons. Source: PBMCs from the stem cell graft donor, taken from the stem cell graft. The receptors here all came from a human donor who donated a stem cell graft to a child with acute myeloid leukemia. Both conserved end residues are part of each CDR3. The order of the fields is J gene, clone size, D gene, V gene, CDR3 DNA, CDR3 protein. A D gene is named only where the DNA matches it firmly. Rows may omit the clone size; those that give it use once, few, many or a size class.

J gene: TRBJ1-5; clone size: few; D gene: TRBD1; V gene: TRBV2; CDR3 DNA: TGTGCCAGCAGTGCGGGGGGACAGCCAAATCAGCCCCAGCATTTT; CDR3 protein: CASSAGGQPNQPQHF
J gene: TRBJ2-3; clone size: few; D gene: TRBD2; V gene: TRBV12-3/TRBV12-4; CDR3 DNA: TGTGCCGGATCTACGGGGGGGACCTTGACAGATACGCAGTATTTT; CDR3 protein: CAGSTGGTLTDTQYF
J gene: TRBJ2-3; clone size: many; D gene: NA; V gene: TRBV29-1; CDR3 DNA: TGCAGCGTCCAGATTTGGGATACGCAGTATTTT; CDR3 protein: CSVQIWDTQYF
J gene: TRBJ2-7; clone size: few; D gene: NA; V gene: TRBV11-2; CDR3 DNA: TGTGCCAGCAGCTACACTCCTGGGTCCTACGAGCAGTACTTC; CDR3 protein: CASSYTPGSYEQYF
J gene: TRBJ2-3; clone size: NA; D gene: NA; V gene: TRBV30; CDR3 DNA: TGTGCCTGGAGTGGGGACCTGGCGGATACGCAGTATTTT; CDR3 protein: CAWSGDLADTQYF
J gene: TRBJ2-1; clone size: few; D gene: TRBD2; V gene: TRBV5-1; CDR3 DNA: TGCGCCAGCAGCTTGGCCGGCGGGGGGACCTACAATGAGCAGTTCTTC; CDR3 protein: CASSLAGGGTYNEQFF
J gene: TRBJ2-7; clone size: many; D gene: TRBD1; V gene: TRBV6-2/TRBV6-3; CDR3 DNA: TGTGCCAGCAGAGCAACCGGGACAGGATCCTACGAGCAGTACTTC; CDR3 protein: CASRATGTGSYEQYF
J gene: TRBJ1-2; clone size: few; D gene: TRBD1; V gene: TRBV29-1; CDR3 DNA: TGCAGCGTTGTGGGGCAGGGGGCTTCTGGCTACACCTTC; CDR3 protein: CSVVGQGASGYTF
J gene: TRBJ2-2; clone size: once; D gene: TRBD1; V gene: TRBV20-1; CDR3 DNA: TGCAGTGCTAGAGATTTTAGGACAGGGAGGACCGGGGAGCTGTTTTTT; CDR3 protein: CSARDFRTGRTGELFF
J gene: TRBJ2-3; clone size: few; D gene: NA; V gene: TRBV7-9; CDR3 DNA: TGTGCCAGCAGCCAACCCTCAGGGGGGGGCCGCACAGATACGCAGTATTTT; CDR3 protein: CASSQPSGGGRTDTQYF
J gene: TRBJ2-1; clone size: NA; D gene: NA; V gene: TRBV12-3/TRBV12-4; CDR3 DNA: TGTGCCAGCAGGTGGCAGGGGCACAATGAGCAGTTCTTC; CDR3 protein: CASRWQGHNEQFF
J gene: TRBJ1-1; clone size: few; D gene: NA; V gene: TRBV6-2/TRBV6-3; CDR3 DNA: TGTGCCAGCAGTTACGACAAGTGGACTGAAGCTTTCTTT; CDR3 protein: CASSYDKWTEAFF
J gene: TRBJ1-5; clone size: few; D gene: NA; V gene: TRBV20-1; CDR3 DNA: TGCTGCGCTATGCCGGGACTCCGGGGGCTAAGCAATCAGCCCCAGCATTTT; CDR3 protein: CCAMPGLRGLSNQPQHF